A single sample is the source of the 19 T cell receptor beta chains below, sequenced in a study of T cell responses to AZD1222 COVID-19 vaccine. Libraries were prepared by immunoSEQ multiplex PCR; TCRdb keeps only in-frame clonotypes and omits some of them. This sample carries over 70,000 clones, 60% to 85% of them seen once, and the ten largest clones take 25% to 30%. Sequenced material: peripheral blood, taken 28 days after the second dose of the MenACWY control vaccine. The receptors stem from an adult who received the MenACWY meningococcal vaccine as a control.

The chain joins TRBV6-2 or TRBV6-3 to TRBJ2-1; TRBD2 aligns across 9 bases. The trim removed 2 bases at V and 5 bases at J, leaving 7 bases unmatched. The CDR3 runs to 16 residues. Germline V gives CDR1 MNHEY, CDR2 SVGEGT. Here the CDR3 DNA reads TGTGCCAGCAGTTACAAGCGGGAGGCGTACAACAATGAGCAGTTCTTC. It encodes CASSYKREAYNNEQFF.

V and J are TRBV10-3 and TRBJ1-2; 8 bases fit TRBD1. J was trimmed by 3 bases and V by 7 bases; bases with no gene match: 4. From germline, CDR1 is ENHRY and CDR2 SYGVKD. The CDR3 is 13 amino acids. The CDR3 region has the DNA TGTGCCATCACCTCGGACAGGGACTATGGCTACACCTTC. It specifies CAITSDRDYGYTF.

The chain links TRBV2 to TRBJ1-6; 7 nucleotides align to TRBD1. This CDR3 is 13 amino acids long. The J segment lost 7 bases and the V segment lost 7 bases, leaving 4 bases of the junction unmatched. The germline V gene encodes CDR1 SNHLY and CDR2 FYNNEI. The CDR3 reads CASTWDRNSPLHF. The CDR3 bases are TGTGCCAGCACTTGGGACAGAAATTCACCCCTCCACTTT.

The chain employs TRBV27 and TRBJ1-5; D possibly corresponds to TRBD1 (6 bases). This CDR3 comprises 13 residues. Germline V gene lookup returns CDR1 MNHEY and CDR2 SMNVEV (reference sequence). The ends were cut back, 5 bases at V and 9 bases at J, with 14 bases in the middle. CDR3 coding DNA: TGTGCCAGCAGTAGGACGGGGGGCTGGCCCCAGCATTTT. Protein product: CASSRTGGWPQHF.

The V call is TRBV6-5, the J call TRBJ1-6; no definite D call. Trimming took 6 bases from V and 8 from J, leaving 14 bases between them. The CDR3 has 14 residues. Germline-derived CDR1 and CDR2 are MNHEY and SVGAGI. For the CDR3, the DNA is TGTGCCAGCAGCGCCCCCGGGAGTGATTCACCCCTCCACTTT. It codes for CASSAPGSDSPLHF.

There are a few counts of this clone. The rearrangement uses TRBV9 and TRBJ2-2; 9 bases are a match to TRBD1. J lost 2 bases, V lost 4 bases, and 6 bases had no gene match. The CDR3 spans 16 residues. Germline-derived CDR1 and CDR2 are SGDLS and YYNGEE. The CDR3 loop is CASSPETGGNTGELFF. DNA of the CDR3: TGTGCCAGCAGCCCCGAGACAGGGGGTAACACCGGGGAGCTGTTTTTT.

The chain uses TRBV7-8 and TRBJ2-2; tentatively, D is TRBD1 (7 bases). The CDR3 runs 16 residues. V lost 5 bases to trimming and J lost 4 bases, with 17 bases between them. Per germline, CDR1 SGHVS and CDR2 FQNEAQ. CDR3 protein: CASSLEEGAITGELFF. CDR3 bases: TGTGCCAGCAGCCTAGAGGAGGGGGCGATCACCGGGGAGCTGTTTTTT.

This clone was observed once. J is TRBJ1-2 and V is TRBV7-2; TRBD1 agrees at 8 bases. V gave up 3 bases and J gave up 5 bases; unmatched junction bases: 8. The germline CDR1 and CDR2 sequences are SGHTA and FQGNSA. The CDR3 loop spans 15 amino acids. CDR3 nucleotide sequence: TGTGCCAGCAGCTTCCAGACAGGGGAGAGGTATGGCTACACCTTC. Translating it yields CASSFQTGERYGYTF.

This clone appeared a few times. V and J are TRBV5-1 and TRBJ1-5; D remains unclear. Germline CDR1 reads SGHRS; CDR2 reads YFSETQ. The CDR3 consists of 14 residues. V was pared by 7 bases and J by 0 bases, with 11 bases between. CDR3 sequence reads: CASPEQYSNQPQHF. In DNA, the CDR3 is TGCGCCAGCCCGGAGCAATATAGCAATCAGCCCCAGCATTTT.

The chain combines TRBV2 with TRBJ1-3, with D unclear. The CDR3 has 14 residues. Germline CDR1 reads SNHLY; CDR2 reads FYNNEI. V was trimmed by 5 bases and J by 2 bases, leaving 10 bases between them. The DNA of the CDR3 is TGTGCCAGCAGTACGGCTGAAACTGGAAACACCATATATTTT. Amino acids: CASSTAETGNTIYF.

The V gene is TRBV7-2, the J gene TRBJ2-3, with TRBD1 as a possible D gene (6 bases). The CDR3 covers 13 residues. Germline V gene sequence: CDR1 SGHTA, CDR2 FQGNSA. Trimming stripped 5 bases from V and 6 bases from J, with 12 bases between. In nucleotides, the CDR3 is TGTGCCAGCAGCCTACAGGGTAGGGATACGCAGTATTTT. It specifies CASSLQGRDTQYF.

The chain links TRBV19 to TRBJ1-1; D is perhaps TRBD1 (6 bases). V dropped 3 bases and J dropped 1 base, with 9 bases sitting between them. The CDR3 loop spans 14 amino acids. The germline gives CDR1 LNHDA, CDR2 SQIVND (reference sequence). The CDR3 region is CASSIGGANTEAFF. In DNA form, the CDR3 reads TGTGCCAGTAGTATCGGGGGGGCGAACACTGAAGCTTTCTTT.

The chain joins TRBV6-5 to TRBJ2-7, with D perhaps matching TRBD1 (5 bases). From germline, CDR1 is MNHEY and CDR2 SVGAGI. The CDR3 has 12 residues. Trimming cost V 10 bases and J 2 bases, with 12 bases left between them. The CDR3 loop reads CATSDTAYEQYF. The CDR3 DNA follows: TGTGCCACCTCGGACACAGCCTACGAGCAGTACTTC.

This chain uses TRBV19 with TRBJ1-5; 12 nucleotides align to TRBD1. The J segment lost 6 bases and the V segment lost 8 bases, leaving 2 bases of the junction unmatched. Germline CDR1 LNHDA, CDR2 SQIVND (reference sequence). The CDR3 spans 13 residues. Here the CDR3 DNA reads TGTGCCAGTGGGACAGGGGGCCGTCAGCCCCAGCATTTT. Its translation is CASGTGGRQPQHF.

The chain uses TRBV5-6 and TRBJ1-1; D not resolved. The CDR3 contains 14 residues. V lost 2 bases, J lost 3 bases, and 11 bases lay in between. Germline V gene sequence: CDR1 SGHDT, CDR2 YYEEEE. DNA for the CDR3: TGTGCCAGCAGCTTCGGTCTTAGGGACACTGAAGCTTTCTTT. Residues: CASSFGLRDTEAFF.

The rearrangement links TRBV2 to TRBJ1-5; D perhaps matches TRBD1 (6 bases). V was cut by 0 bases and J by 6 bases, with 12 bases left in between. The CDR3 loop spans 15 amino acids. The germline CDR1 and CDR2 sequences are SNHLY and FYNNEI. The CDR3 bases are TGTGCCAGCAGTGAAGCGCGGGGGGCGGCTCAGCCCCAGCATTTT. Translation: CASSEARGAAQPQHF.

The chain is built from TRBV5-1 and TRBJ1-2; D ambiguous. Trimming pared 1 base from V and 4 bases from J, leaving 11 bases between. Per germline, CDR1 SGHRS and CDR2 YFSETQ. The CDR3 totals 14 residues. The CDR3 region is CASSLNTNSYGYTF. The CDR3 coding sequence is TGCGCCAGCAGCTTGAATACGAACAGCTATGGCTACACCTTC.

The CDR3 spells CASRGTSGSDTQYF. The CDR3 nucleotides read TGTGCCAGCAGGGGGACTAGCGGGAGTGATACGCAGTATTTT. This chain links TRBV5-5 with TRBJ2-3, with 14 bases lining up with TRBD2. Losses at the gene ends were 5 bases for V and 6 bases for J; bases not matched to a gene: 2. Germline CDR1 and CDR2: SGHKS and YYEKEE (reference sequence). The CDR3 contains 14 residues.

V and J are TRBV2 and TRBJ2-6; weak D call: TRBD2 (7 bases). Germline CDR1 and CDR2: SNHLY and FYNNEI. The ends were cut back, 2 bases at V and 8 bases at J, with 16 bases in the middle. The CDR3 has 16 residues. The CDR3 sequence is CASSELGGAASNVLTF. The CDR3, as DNA: TGTGCCAGCAGTGAACTAGGGGGGGCAGCTTCCAACGTCCTGACTTTC.